Below are 17 T cell receptor beta chains sequenced from a single sample in a study of blood T cell repertoires in COVID-19. TCRdb's table, derived via immunoSEQ multiplex PCR, lists solely in-frame clones and lacks some. Altogether over 95,000 clones are present, approximately 90% being singletons, with the ten largest covering 6.5% to 10%. Material: peripheral blood. These receptor sequences come from a woman aged 70 to 79 who had recovered from COVID-19.

In its sample, this clone was seen once. The chain couples TRBV6-2 or TRBV6-3 to TRBJ2-1; 11 positions match TRBD2. Per germline, CDR1 MNHEY and CDR2 SVGEGT. The V segment lost 1 base and the J segment 3 bases; nucleotides outside the gene matches: 2. The CDR3 covers 16 residues. CDR3 nucleotide sequence: TGTGCCAGCAGTTACTGGCTAGCGGGAGGCTACAATGAGCAGTTCTTC. Its translation: CASSYWLAGGYNEQFF.

This chain uses TRBV28 with TRBJ2-7, with 8 bases aligning to TRBD2. Looked up from germline, CDR1 is MDHEN and CDR2 is SYDVKM. This CDR3 spans 14 amino acids. The ends lost 3 bases at V and 6 bases at J; junction bases unmatched: 7. This chain's CDR3 is CASSFPGGVREQYF. For the CDR3, the DNA is TGTGCCAGCAGTTTCCCCGGGGGGGTTCGCGAGCAGTACTTC.

The chain is built from TRBV24-1 and TRBJ2-2; 9 bases line up with TRBD1. Germline V CDR1 and CDR2: KGHDR, SFDVKD. J gave up 0 bases and V 7 bases, and 5 bases lay outside the gene matches. The CDR3 covers 16 residues. The CDR3 sequence is CATRDRGSSNTGELFF. The CDR3 DNA is TGTGCCACCAGGGACAGGGGTAGCTCGAACACCGGGGAGCTGTTTTTT.

The V call is TRBV18, the J call TRBJ1-5; D remains unclear. This CDR3 has 15 amino acids. Trimming removed 3 bases from V and 0 bases from J, with 9 bases in between. Germline CDR1 and CDR2: KGHSH and LQKENI. This chain's CDR3 is CASSPSTPSNQPQHF. As DNA, the CDR3 is TGTGCCAGCTCACCCTCGACACCTAGCAATCAGCCCCAGCATTTT.

The chain carries TRBV5-6 and TRBJ1-1; D possibly corresponds to TRBD1 (5 bases). Looked up from germline, CDR1 is SGHDT and CDR2 is YYEEEE. CDR3 length: 13 amino acids. Trimming stripped 2 bases from V and 6 bases from J, with 11 bases between. CDR3 sequence (DNA): TGTGCCAGCAGCTTTAGGGGTAGGGCTGAAGCTTTCTTT. Residues: CASSFRGRAEAFF.

This chain uses TRBV7-8 with TRBJ1-1; D is unclear. V was clipped by 1 base and J by 4 bases, with 13 bases between them. The CDR3 is made up of 15 amino acids. Germline-derived CDR1 and CDR2 are SGHVS and FQNEAQ. The CDR3 reads CASSLGRSLITEAFF. CDR3 nucleotides: TGTGCCAGCAGCTTAGGAAGGAGTTTGATCACTGAAGCTTTCTTT.

This clone has more than one count but fewer than ten. The rearrangement uses TRBV9 and TRBJ1-3, with D maybe TRBD1 (6 bases). The V and J ends lost 3 bases and 4 bases respectively, with 14 bases between them. Germline V gene data show CDR1 as SGDLS and CDR2 as YYNGEE. There are 15 residues in the CDR3. The CDR3 loop reads CASSAIQGPGNTIYF. The CDR3 DNA sequence: TGTGCCAGCAGCGCAATTCAGGGGCCAGGAAACACCATATATTTT.

The V call is TRBV6-2 or TRBV6-3, the J call TRBJ2-3; TRBD2 is a possible D gene (7 bases). V lost 1 base and J lost 7, with 18 bases in between. The CDR3 covers 16 residues. CDR1 MNHEY and CDR2 SVGEGT come from the germline V gene. CDR3 sequence: CASSYLIGGADNTQYF. CDR3 coding DNA: TGTGCCAGCAGTTACTTGATTGGGGGGGCCGATAATACGCAGTATTTT.

The J gene is TRBJ1-5, the V gene TRBV18; D is unclear. The CDR3 has 13 amino acids. CDR1 is KGHSH, CDR2 LQKENI, per germline. The V gene lost 3 bases and the J gene lost 5 bases, with 8 bases spanning the gap. The CDR3 DNA reads TGTGCCAGCTCACCCTCTTTCGATCAGCCCCAGCATTTT. Translating it yields CASSPSFDQPQHF.

The chain uses TRBV24-1 and TRBJ1-5, with 9 bases lining up with TRBD1. The germline gives CDR1 KGHDR, CDR2 SFDVKD. This CDR3 has 14 residues. V shed 9 bases, J shed 5 bases, and the junction held 7 bases outside the gene matches. The CDR3 DNA sequence: TGTGCCACCCAGGGGGACAGGGTGGATCAGCCCCAGCATTTT. This codes for CATQGDRVDQPQHF.

The chain uses TRBV28 and TRBJ1-6; a weak D match, TRBD1 (5 bases). V gave up 6 bases and J gave up 0 bases, with 12 bases separating them. From germline, CDR1 is MDHEN and CDR2 SYDVKM. The length of the CDR3 is 16 residues. The CDR3 DNA is TGTGCCAGCAGGCCCCAGGGAAGCTCCTATAATTCACCCCTCCACTTT. It specifies CASRPQGSSYNSPLHF.

The V call is TRBV5-6, the J call TRBJ1-3; 8 nucleotides line up with TRBD1. CDR3 length equals 18 residues. J lost 5 bases, V lost 6 bases, and 19 bases had no gene match. Germline lookup yields CDR1 SGHDT and CDR2 YYEEEE. This CDR3 is CASTPGQGSVSSRNTIYF. The DNA of the CDR3 is TGTGCCAGCACCCCCGGACAGGGAAGTGTAAGTAGCAGAAACACCATATATTTT.

The chain carries TRBV9 and TRBJ1-1; 10 bases align to TRBD1. Germline V CDR1 and CDR2: SGDLS, YYNGEE. The CDR3 extends over 17 amino acids. Trimming took 4 bases from V and 4 from J; bases not matched to a gene: 13. The CDR3 reads CASSPDRGLARGTEAFF. CDR3 coding DNA: TGTGCCAGCAGCCCCGACAGGGGGCTGGCTCGGGGCACTGAAGCTTTCTTT.

The chain links TRBV6-5 to TRBJ2-7; possibly TRBD2 for D (6 bases). The ends were cut back, 9 bases at V and 2 bases at J, with 11 bases in the middle. Germline-derived CDR1 and CDR2 are MNHEY and SVGAGI. This CDR3 region has 12 residues. The CDR3: CASRDWTYEQYF. For the CDR3, the DNA is TGTGCCAGTCGGGACTGGACCTACGAGCAGTACTTC.

The V and J genes are TRBV4-1 and TRBJ1-2; 7 nucleotides match TRBD1. This CDR3 contains 13 residues. The junction had 3 bases not matched to a gene; V was cut back by 5 bases and J by 3 bases. Germline V gene lookup returns CDR1 MGHRA and CDR2 YSYEKL. DNA for the CDR3: TGCGCCAGCAGCGCTCAGGGGGACTATGGCTACACCTTC. Encoded protein: CASSAQGDYGYTF.

V and J are TRBV7-6 and TRBJ2-1; D is possibly TRBD2 (5 bases). Looked up from germline, CDR1 is SGHVS and CDR2 is FNYEAQ. The CDR3 runs to 13 residues. V shed 3 bases and J shed 10 bases, with 13 bases lying between them. Here the CDR3 reads CASSLGSPGEQFF. For the CDR3, the DNA is TGTGCCAGCAGCTTGGGGAGCCCCGGGGAGCAGTTCTTC.

V usage is TRBV5-4 and J usage is TRBJ2-1; 9 nucleotides match TRBD2. V shed 6 bases, J shed 12 bases, and the junction held 13 bases outside the gene matches. CDR3 length equals 14 residues. The germline V gene encodes CDR1 SGHNT and CDR2 YYREEE (reference sequence). The CDR3: CASTDGAGGLRQFF. In nucleotides, the CDR3 is TGTGCCAGCACCGACGGCGCGGGAGGGCTGAGGCAGTTCTTC.